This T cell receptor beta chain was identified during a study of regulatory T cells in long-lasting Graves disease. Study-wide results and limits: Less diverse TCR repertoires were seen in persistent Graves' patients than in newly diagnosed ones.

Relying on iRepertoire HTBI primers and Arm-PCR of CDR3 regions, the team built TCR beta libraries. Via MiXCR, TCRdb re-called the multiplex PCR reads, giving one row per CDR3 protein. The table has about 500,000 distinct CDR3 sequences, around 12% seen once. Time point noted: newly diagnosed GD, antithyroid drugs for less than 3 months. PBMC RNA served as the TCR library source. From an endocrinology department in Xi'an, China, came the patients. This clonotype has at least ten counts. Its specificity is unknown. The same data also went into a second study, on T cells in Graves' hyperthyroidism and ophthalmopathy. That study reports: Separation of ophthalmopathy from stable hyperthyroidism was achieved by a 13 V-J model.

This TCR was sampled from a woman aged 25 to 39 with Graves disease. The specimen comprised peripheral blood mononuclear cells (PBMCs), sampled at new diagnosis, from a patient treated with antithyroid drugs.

DNA of the CDR3: TGTGCCAGCAGCCCCGACAGGGACTATAGCAATCAGCCCCAGCATTTT. As protein: CASSPDRDYSNQPQHF. The V gene is TRBV6-1, the J gene TRBJ1-5; TRBD1 aligns across 7 bases. The CDR3 has 16 amino acids. The germline gives CDR1 MNHNS, CDR2 SASEGT. The V segment lost 6 bases and the J segment 0 bases; nucleotides outside the gene matches: 8.